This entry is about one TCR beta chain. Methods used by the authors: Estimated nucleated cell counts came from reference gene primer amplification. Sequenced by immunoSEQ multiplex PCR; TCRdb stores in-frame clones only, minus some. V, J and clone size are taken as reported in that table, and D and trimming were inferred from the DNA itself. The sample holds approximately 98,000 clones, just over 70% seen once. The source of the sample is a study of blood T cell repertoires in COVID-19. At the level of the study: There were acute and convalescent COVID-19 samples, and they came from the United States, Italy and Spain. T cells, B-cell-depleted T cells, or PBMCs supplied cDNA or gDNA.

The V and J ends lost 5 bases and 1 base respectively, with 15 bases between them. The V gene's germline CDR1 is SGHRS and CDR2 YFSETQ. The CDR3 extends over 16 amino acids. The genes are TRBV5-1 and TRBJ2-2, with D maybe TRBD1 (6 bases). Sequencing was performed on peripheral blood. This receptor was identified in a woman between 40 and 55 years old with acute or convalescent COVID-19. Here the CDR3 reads CASSFVSTGNTGELFF. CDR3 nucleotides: TGCGCCAGCAGTTTTGTTTCGACAGGGAACACCGGGGAGCTGTTTTTT.